These T cell receptor beta chains were read from a single sample in a study of radiation and T cells in renal cell carcinoma. The data were produced by immunoSEQ multiplex PCR, yet TCRdb's version contains in-frame clones alone and is incomplete. The repertoire holds about 77,000 clones, roughly 80% seen once, with about 2.5% in the top ten. This sample comprised blood, obtained from a patient whose treatment included radiotherapy and nephrectomy. The receptors were gathered from a woman aged 60-70 years with renal cell carcinoma. Both conserved end residues are part of each CDR3. Each record gives: V gene, J gene, D gene, clone size, CDR3 DNA, CDR3 protein. The D gene is left open where the match is weak. Clone size is stated in some rows and not others, as once, few, many or a class when expanded.

v_gene: TRBV6-5
j_gene: TRBJ2-1
d_gene: -
abundance: -
CDR3nt: TGTGCCAGCAGTTACTCGACGGGGGCCCATGAGCAGTTCTTC
CDR3aa: CASSYSTGAHEQFF

v_gene: TRBV10-3
j_gene: TRBJ2-2
d_gene: TRBD2
abundance: -
CDR3nt: TGTGCCATCAGGGCGGGGGGGTCTCCGTACACCGGGGAGCTGTTTTTT
CDR3aa: CAIRAGGSPYTGELFF

v_gene: TRBV5-8
j_gene: TRBJ2-5
d_gene: -
abundance: -
CDR3nt: TGTGCCAGCAGCTTGTTTCTTGTCGCCCAGTACTTC
CDR3aa: CASSLFLVAQYF

v_gene: TRBV19
j_gene: TRBJ1-2
d_gene: -
abundance: once
CDR3nt: TGTGCCAGTAGTATGGCGGGGGGCAACTATGGCTACACCTTC
CDR3aa: CASSMAGGNYGYTF

v_gene: TRBV7-3
j_gene: TRBJ1-1
d_gene: -
abundance: -
CDR3nt: TGTGCCAGCAGCGAAAACTCCCGGGGCAGGAACACTGAAGCTTTCTTT
CDR3aa: CASSENSRGRNTEAFF

v_gene: TRBV2
j_gene: TRBJ1-1
d_gene: -
abundance: few
CDR3nt: TGTGCCAGCCGTCGATCGAACACTGAAGCTTTCTTT
CDR3aa: CASRRSNTEAFF

v_gene: TRBV28
j_gene: TRBJ1-1
d_gene: -
abundance: -
CDR3nt: TGTGCCAGCAGCGACAGTCTGAACACTGAAGCTTTCTTT
CDR3aa: CASSDSLNTEAFF

v_gene: TRBV7-9
j_gene: TRBJ1-1
d_gene: -
abundance: few
CDR3nt: TGTGCCAGCAGCTTAGAGCTCGCTGAAGCTTTCTTT
CDR3aa: CASSLELAEAFF

v_gene: TRBV27
j_gene: TRBJ1-5
d_gene: -
abundance: -
CDR3nt: TGTGCCAGCAGTTTATCGGACACCAATCAGCCCCAGCATTTT
CDR3aa: CASSLSDTNQPQHF

v_gene: TRBV7-9
j_gene: TRBJ2-1
d_gene: TRBD2
abundance: -
CDR3nt: TGTGCCAGCAGCTTTGGGACTAGCGGGAATGAGCAGTTCTTC
CDR3aa: CASSFGTSGNEQFF

v_gene: TRBV5-5
j_gene: TRBJ1-1
d_gene: -
abundance: -
CDR3nt: TGTGCCACAAGACAGGCACCGAACACTGAAGCTTTCTTT
CDR3aa: CATRQAPNTEAFF

v_gene: TRBV23-1
j_gene: TRBJ1-2
d_gene: -
abundance: -
CDR3nt: TGCGCCAGCAGTCAATCCAACAGTCCTAGCTATGGCTACACCTTC
CDR3aa: CASSQSNSPSYGYTF

v_gene: TRBV6-6
j_gene: TRBJ2-7
d_gene: TRBD2
abundance: -
CDR3nt: TGTGCCAGCGTTAGGGCGGGGGTTGGGACCTACGAGCAGTACTTC
CDR3aa: CASVRAGVGTYEQYF

v_gene: TRBV11-1
j_gene: TRBJ2-7
d_gene: -
abundance: -
CDR3nt: TGTGCCAGCAGTGGCCGCTCCTACGAGCAGTACTTC
CDR3aa: CASSGRSYEQYF

v_gene: TRBV7-9
j_gene: TRBJ1-1
d_gene: -
abundance: few
CDR3nt: TGTGCCAGCAGCTTACAGTCAGCTATGAACACTGAAGCTTTCTTT
CDR3aa: CASSLQSAMNTEAFF

v_gene: TRBV5-1
j_gene: TRBJ1-2
d_gene: -
abundance: -
CDR3nt: TGCGCCAGCAGCTTGTATCAGGATAACTATGGCTACACCTTC
CDR3aa: CASSLYQDNYGYTF

v_gene: TRBV25-1
j_gene: TRBJ1-1
d_gene: -
abundance: -
CDR3nt: TGTGCCAGCAGTGAATATCGGGACGGCAACACTGAAGCTTTCTTT
CDR3aa: CASSEYRDGNTEAFF

v_gene: TRBV29-1
j_gene: TRBJ1-1
d_gene: TRBD1
abundance: -
CDR3nt: TGCAGCGTCATACCCGGGACAGGGGGAACTTGGAACACTGAAGCTTTCTTT
CDR3aa: CSVIPGTGGTWNTEAFF

v_gene: TRBV6-5
j_gene: TRBJ2-2
d_gene: -
abundance: -
CDR3nt: TGTGCCAGCAGCTATATTAACACCGGGGAGCTGTTTTTT
CDR3aa: CASSYINTGELFF

v_gene: TRBV19
j_gene: TRBJ1-4
d_gene: -
abundance: -
CDR3nt: TGTGCCAGTAGTCATTCCCGGAATAATGAAAAACTGTTTTTT
CDR3aa: CASSHSRNNEKLFF

v_gene: TRBV19
j_gene: TRBJ1-2
d_gene: TRBD1
abundance: few
CDR3nt: TGTGCCAGTAGTACGCGGACAGGGATCAACTATGGCTACACCTTC
CDR3aa: CASSTRTGINYGYTF

v_gene: TRBV9
j_gene: TRBJ1-2
d_gene: -
abundance: once
CDR3nt: TGTGCCAGCAGCGACCAGGGGCAGGGCGCCTATGGCTACACCTTC
CDR3aa: CASSDQGQGAYGYTF

v_gene: TRBV9
j_gene: TRBJ2-7
d_gene: -
abundance: -
CDR3nt: TGTGCCAGCAGCCCGACAGGTAGTTACTACGAGCAGTACTTC
CDR3aa: CASSPTGSYYEQYF

v_gene: TRBV6-5
j_gene: TRBJ2-5
d_gene: -
abundance: -
CDR3nt: TGTGCCAGCCTCAGACTAGGGGAAGAGACCCAGTACTTC
CDR3aa: CASLRLGEETQYF

v_gene: TRBV7-9
j_gene: TRBJ2-2
d_gene: TRBD2
abundance: few
CDR3nt: TGTGCCAGCAGCCTAGCGGGAGCGAACACCGGGGAGCTGTTTTTT
CDR3aa: CASSLAGANTGELFF

v_gene: TRBV2
j_gene: TRBJ2-7
d_gene: TRBD1
abundance: -
CDR3nt: TGTGCCAGCAGTGAGAGGACAGGAACCCACGAGCAGTACTTC
CDR3aa: CASSERTGTHEQYF

v_gene: TRBV9
j_gene: TRBJ1-2
d_gene: -
abundance: -
CDR3nt: TGTGCCAGCAGCGTAGATGTTTTGGGAGGCTACACCTTC
CDR3aa: CASSVDVLGGYTF

v_gene: TRBV19
j_gene: TRBJ2-2
d_gene: -
abundance: few
CDR3nt: TGTGCCAGTAGTATAGCGTTCTCTTTCGGCGACACCGGGGAGCTGTTTTTT
CDR3aa: CASSIAFSFGDTGELFF

v_gene: TRBV29-1
j_gene: TRBJ2-7
d_gene: -
abundance: -
CDR3nt: TGCACCTTAGGTTCCTACGAGCAGTACTTC
CDR3aa: CTLGSYEQYF

v_gene: TRBV6-5
j_gene: TRBJ2-4
d_gene: TRBD1
abundance: -
CDR3nt: TGTGCCAGCAGTCCATCGACAGGGGCTACGGGCATTCAGTACTTC
CDR3aa: CASSPSTGATGIQYF

v_gene: TRBV20-1
j_gene: TRBJ2-3
d_gene: TRBD2
abundance: -
CDR3nt: TGCAGTGCCGGGGGGATAAATACGCAGTATTTT
CDR3aa: CSAGGINTQYF

v_gene: TRBV5-1
j_gene: TRBJ2-7
d_gene: -
abundance: -
CDR3nt: TGCGCCAGCAGCCCCCTCCCGGGCCTCTCCTACGAGCAGTACTTC
CDR3aa: CASSPLPGLSYEQYF

v_gene: TRBV6-1
j_gene: TRBJ1-4
d_gene: -
abundance: -
CDR3nt: TGTGCCAGCAGTACCCTGGGGTCAGGGAATGAAAAACTGTTTTTT
CDR3aa: CASSTLGSGNEKLFF

v_gene: TRBV30
j_gene: TRBJ2-2
d_gene: -
abundance: -
CDR3nt: TGTGCCTGGAGGGCGGGAAACACCGGGGAGCTGTTTTTT
CDR3aa: CAWRAGNTGELFF

v_gene: TRBV28
j_gene: TRBJ2-3
d_gene: TRBD2
abundance: once
CDR3nt: TGTGCCAGCAGTTTGTCTAGAAGCGGGGGCACAGATACGCAGTATTTT
CDR3aa: CASSLSRSGGTDTQYF

v_gene: TRBV10-3
j_gene: TRBJ2-7
d_gene: -
abundance: -
CDR3nt: TGTGCCATCAGGGACAGCTCAAGTTCCTACGAGCAGTACTTC
CDR3aa: CAIRDSSSSYEQYF

v_gene: TRBV6-5
j_gene: TRBJ2-7
d_gene: -
abundance: -
CDR3nt: TGTGCCAGCAGTTACCTAGGACAGTCCTACGAGCAGTACTTC
CDR3aa: CASSYLGQSYEQYF

v_gene: TRBV9
j_gene: TRBJ2-3
d_gene: TRBD2
abundance: -
CDR3nt: TGTGCCAGCAGCGTACTAGCGGGGGGGCTGGATACGCAGTATTTT
CDR3aa: CASSVLAGGLDTQYF

v_gene: TRBV7-9
j_gene: TRBJ2-3
d_gene: TRBD2
abundance: once
CDR3nt: TGTGCCAGCAGCCCGGGAGGGGTCCGGGGCTCCGATACGCAGTATTTT
CDR3aa: CASSPGGVRGSDTQYF

v_gene: TRBV15
j_gene: TRBJ2-5
d_gene: -
abundance: -
CDR3nt: TGTGCCACCAGCAGAGGGGCAGCGCGCCAAGAGACCCAGTACTTC
CDR3aa: CATSRGAARQETQYF

v_gene: TRBV1
j_gene: TRBJ2-5
d_gene: -
abundance: -
CDR3nt: TGCACCAGCAGCCAAGAAAGGCACGAGACCCAGTACTTC
CDR3aa: CTSSQERHETQYF

v_gene: TRBV28
j_gene: TRBJ2-4
d_gene: -
abundance: -
CDR3nt: TGTGCCAGCAGTTTGGCCGGGATTTCAAGGATTCAGTACTTC
CDR3aa: CASSLAGISRIQYF

v_gene: TRBV27
j_gene: TRBJ2-7
d_gene: -
abundance: -
CDR3nt: TGTGCCAGCAGTGCCCGGTACGGTTCCTACGAGCAGTACTTC
CDR3aa: CASSARYGSYEQYF

v_gene: TRBV27
j_gene: TRBJ2-1
d_gene: -
abundance: -
CDR3nt: TGTGCCAGCATGGTGGGAGTTAATGAGCAGTTCTTC
CDR3aa: CASMVGVNEQFF

v_gene: TRBV5-1
j_gene: TRBJ1-3
d_gene: -
abundance: -
CDR3nt: TGCGCCAGCAGCTTGTCCAGGACAGTCTCTGGAAACACCATATATTTT
CDR3aa: CASSLSRTVSGNTIYF

v_gene: TRBV7-9
j_gene: TRBJ1-4
d_gene: -
abundance: -
CDR3nt: TGTGCCAGCAGCTTAGGAGGGGCGGATACAACTAATGAAAAACTGTTTTTT
CDR3aa: CASSLGGADTTNEKLFF

v_gene: TRBV6-1
j_gene: TRBJ1-1
d_gene: -
abundance: -
CDR3nt: TGTGCCAGCAGTGCCCTGCGGGGGGCCGGGAACACTGAAGCTTTCTTT
CDR3aa: CASSALRGAGNTEAFF

v_gene: TRBV29-1
j_gene: TRBJ1-3
d_gene: TRBD1
abundance: few
CDR3nt: TGCAGCGTTCAAATTTACAGGGGGTCTGGAAACACCATATATTTT
CDR3aa: CSVQIYRGSGNTIYF

v_gene: TRBV5-1
j_gene: TRBJ1-1
d_gene: -
abundance: -
CDR3nt: TGCGCCAGCAGCTTGGACAGCGAGAACACTGAAGCTTTCTTT
CDR3aa: CASSLDSENTEAFF

v_gene: TRBV7-9
j_gene: TRBJ2-5
d_gene: TRBD2
abundance: -
CDR3nt: TGTGCCAGCAGCGCCTTCGAAGCTAGCGGCCTCCAAGAGACCCAGTACTTC
CDR3aa: CASSAFEASGLQETQYF

v_gene: TRBV28
j_gene: TRBJ1-2
d_gene: -
abundance: -
CDR3nt: TGTGCCAGCAGTTTATGGGACAGCCGAGTTAACTATGGCTACACCTTC
CDR3aa: CASSLWDSRVNYGYTF